Listed below are T cell receptor beta chains from one sample, sequenced in a study of shared clonotypes between healthy human individuals. Sequencing used immunoSEQ multiplex PCR; TCRdb keeps in-frame clones, though not all of them. The sample consists of around 1.1 million clones, about 72% of them appearing once. Material: memory CD4+ T cells from PBMCs. The receptors were sampled from a man between 18 and 35 years old in good health. Some clones in this sample may be carry-over from other donors' samples. CDR3s include the opening cysteine and the closing phenylalanine or tryptophan. Each record gives: clone size, J gene, D gene, V gene, CDR3 DNA, CDR3 protein. D genes are given only for firm matches. Clone size is shown for a subset of rows, as once, few, many or a class of expanded clone.

>.|TRBJ2-7|TRBD1|TRBV11-3
TGTGCCAGCAGCTTAAATGGACAGGCTTACGAGCAGTACTTC
CASSLNGQAYEQYF
>once|TRBJ1-4|TRBD1|TRBV28
TGTGCCAGCAGTTTCTCGACAGGGGAAGGTGAAAAACTGTTTTTT
CASSFSTGEGEKLFF
>.|TRBJ1-5|.|TRBV5-1
TGCGCCAGCAGCTTGGATTTAAATCAGCCCCAGCATTTT
CASSLDLNQPQHF
>.|TRBJ2-7|.|TRBV4-2
TGTGCCAGCAGCCAGTCCGGGACGCCTTCGTCCGAGCAGTACTTC
CASSQSGTPSSEQYF
>.|TRBJ2-7|.|TRBV18
TGTGCCAGCTCACCAGGAGGGCCCCACGAGCAGTACTTC
CASSPGGPHEQYF
>few|TRBJ1-4|TRBD1|TRBV5-1
TGCGCCAGCAGCGGGGGACAGGGGGTCGCCATGGAACTGTTTTTT
CASSGGQGVAMELFF
>.|TRBJ2-7|.|TRBV5-6
TGTGCCAGCAGCTTGGGGCGGTACTACGAGCAGTACTTC
CASSLGRYYEQYF
>.|TRBJ1-2|TRBD1|TRBV25-1
TGTGCCAGCAGTGAATTTGGTTGGGACAGGGGAGATGGCTACACCTTC
CASSEFGWDRGDGYTF
>.|TRBJ1-5|.|TRBV12-5
TGTGCCCTTAACGGGGTTTATAGCAATCAGCCCCAGCATTTT
CALNGVYSNQPQHF
>.|TRBJ1-1|.|TRBV29-1
TGCAGCGTTGAACAGGGGATGAACACTGAAGCTTTCTTT
CSVEQGMNTEAFF
>.|TRBJ1-5|.|TRBV29-1
TGCAGCGTCCGGGACAGCAATCAGCCCCAGCATTTT
CSVRDSNQPQHF
>.|TRBJ2-2|TRBD1|TRBV28
TGTGCCAGCAGGAAGCGTACGACAGGGGTGATCACCGGGGAGCTGTTTTTT
CASRKRTTGVITGELFF
>.|TRBJ2-5|TRBD1|TRBV10-2
TGCGCCAGCAGCCCGGGACAGGGGGAACAAGAGACCCAGTACTTC
CASSPGQGEQETQYF
>few|TRBJ2-2|TRBD1|TRBV9
TGTGCCAGCAGCGTTATAGGACAGGGGTACACCGGGGAGCTGTTTTTT
CASSVIGQGYTGELFF
>.|TRBJ2-6|TRBD1|TRBV4-1
TGCGCCAGCAGCCAAGGGACAGGGAACTCTGGGGCCAACGTCCTGACTTTC
CASSQGTGNSGANVLTF
>.|TRBJ2-2|TRBD2|TRBV5-1
TGCGCCAGCAGCCCAGCGGGAAGCACCGGGGAGCTGTTTTTT
CASSPAGSTGELFF
>.|TRBJ2-3|TRBD1|TRBV6-1
TGTGCCAGCAGTGATCGGACAGGGGTGGTAGATACGCAGTATTTT
CASSDRTGVVDTQYF
>.|TRBJ2-7|TRBD1|TRBV5-8
TGTGCCAGCAGCGAGAACAGGGGATACAGATCCTACGAGCAGTACTTC
CASSENRGYRSYEQYF
>.|TRBJ2-2|.|TRBV11-2
TGTGCCAGCAGCCCCGTGCGGGGCTCGAACACCGGGGAGCTGTTTTTT
CASSPVRGSNTGELFF
>.|TRBJ2-7|.|TRBV30
TGTGCCTGGAGTACTGGAGGGTACGAGCAGTACTTC
CAWSTGGYEQYF
>.|TRBJ2-2|.|TRBV5-4
TGTGCCAGCAGCTTAGGAGACCGGGACACCGGGGAGCTGTTTTTT
CASSLGDRDTGELFF
>.|TRBJ2-7|TRBD2|TRBV28
TGTGCCAGCAGTTCAAGCGGGAGAAGTCCCTACGAGCAGTACTTC
CASSSSGRSPYEQYF
>.|TRBJ2-6|TRBD1|TRBV6-5
TGTGCCAGCAGTCGCACAGGGGCAGGGGCCAACGTCCTGACTTTC
CASSRTGAGANVLTF
>few|TRBJ2-7|TRBD2|TRBV15
TGTGCCACCAGTTTGGAGGCTAGCGGCGCCTACGAGCAGTACTTC
CATSLEASGAYEQYF
>.|TRBJ1-1|.|TRBV19
TGTGCCAGTCAGAGGTGGAACACTGAAGCTTTCTTT
CASQRWNTEAFF
>few|TRBJ1-5|TRBD1|TRBV2
TGTGCCAGCGCGGGACAGGGCTACAATCAGCCCCAGCATTTT
CASAGQGYNQPQHF
>.|TRBJ1-2|.|TRBV7-9
TGTGCCAGCAGCTTAGCGGGGGCCTATGGCTACACCTTC
CASSLAGAYGYTF
>.|TRBJ1-5|TRBD1|TRBV4-2
TGTGCCAGCAGCCCCGGGACAGGGGGAAATCAGCCCCAGCATTTT
CASSPGTGGNQPQHF
>.|TRBJ1-2|.|TRBV11-2
TGTGCCAGCAGCCCAGCTGGTTATGGCTACACCTTC
CASSPAGYGYTF
>.|TRBJ2-7|.|TRBV6-1
TGTGCCAGCATGCGTGCGGAGGGCTCCTACGAGCAGTACTTC
CASMRAEGSYEQYF
>few|TRBJ2-5|TRBD2|TRBV7-9
TGTGCCAGCAGCTTGGGGGTAGCGGGAGAGACCCAGTACTTC
CASSLGVAGETQYF
>.|TRBJ2-2|.|TRBV7-9
TGTGCCAGCACCCTAATTGGGGATAACGGGGAGCTGTTTTTT
CASTLIGDNGELFF
>once|TRBJ2-7|.|TRBV5-1
TGCGCCAGCAGCTTGGCCGGAGGGGCCGGTCTCTCCTACGAGCAGTACTTC
CASSLAGGAGLSYEQYF
>.|TRBJ2-5|TRBD1|TRBV7-9
TGTGCCAGCAGCTCAGGGGGTGGAGCGGCTAAGGAGACCCAGTACTTC
CASSSGGGAAKETQYF
>few|TRBJ2-7|.|TRBV2
TGTGCCAGCAGTGCTGCTAGCAGTGCCTACGAGCAGTACTTC
CASSAASSAYEQYF
>.|TRBJ2-5|.|TRBV7-2
TGTGCCAGCAGCTTTGGTGTCAATCACCAAGAGACCCAGTACTTC
CASSFGVNHQETQYF
>few|TRBJ2-5|.|TRBV5-1
TGCGCCAGCAGCTTGGAACCAGCCCAAGAGACCCAGTACTTC
CASSLEPAQETQYF
>.|TRBJ2-2|.|TRBV12-2
TGTGCAAGTCGCCCAGAGTTAGCGGGAACCGGGGAGCTGTTTTTT
CASRPELAGTGELFF
>.|TRBJ2-4|.|TRBV21-1
TGTGCCAGCAGCCCCCGGGAGAGACTAGCGGATGAAAACATTCAGTACTTC
CASSPRERLADENIQYF
>.|TRBJ2-7|.|TRBV7-8
TGTGCCAGCAGCCTAGACGAGGTCCGCGAGCAGTACTTC
CASSLDEVREQYF
>few|TRBJ1-5|.|TRBV7-2
TGTGCCAGCAGGATATCTATGAATCAGCCCCAGCATTTT
CASRISMNQPQHF
>.|TRBJ2-1|.|TRBV27
TGTGCCAGCAGTTTGGGGGAGGGGGTTGAGCAGTTCTTC
CASSLGEGVEQFF
>.|TRBJ1-2|.|TRBV5-4
TGTGCCAGCAGCTTGGAGATAAGATATGGCTACACCTTC
CASSLEIRYGYTF
>.|TRBJ2-7|.|TRBV30
TGTGCCTGGAGTGTAGCAGGATTCGACGAGCAGTACTTC
CAWSVAGFDEQYF
>.|TRBJ2-3|TRBD2|TRBV5-1
TGCGCCAGCAGCTTGGGGTTAGCGGGAGCGGATACGCAGTATTTT
CASSLGLAGADTQYF
>.|TRBJ2-7|.|TRBV15
TGTGCCACCAGCACGGTGCGAGCCTACGAGCAGTACTTC
CATSTVRAYEQYF
>.|TRBJ1-2|TRBD1|TRBV5-5
TGTGCCAGCAGCGGCGGACAGGGGGCAACTCCAATAGGCTACACCTTC
CASSGGQGATPIGYTF
>.|TRBJ2-1|TRBD2|TRBV18
TGTGCCAGCTCACCACCGTCCCCCAACGATATAGCGGGGGCTAGCAATGAGCAGTTCTTC
CASSPPSPNDIAGASNEQFF
>.|TRBJ1-1|.|TRBV9
TGTGCCAGCAGCGCCCGGTCGAGGGACACTGAAGCTTTCTTT
CASSARSRDTEAFF
>once|TRBJ1-5|.|TRBV2
TGTGCCAGCAGTGCCCAGGGCGGGCCCAGCGTCAATCAGCCCCAGCATTTT
CASSAQGGPSVNQPQHF
>.|TRBJ1-1|TRBD1|TRBV19
TGTGCCAGTAGTCCAGACGGGGTGCTCACAGGGGGCACTGAAGCTTTCTTT
CASSPDGVLTGGTEAFF
>.|TRBJ2-1|.|TRBV11-1
TGTGCCAGCAGCCCACTACGGACAGCTTACAATGAGCAGTTCTTC
CASSPLRTAYNEQFF
>.|TRBJ1-3|.|TRBV5-4
TGTGCCAGCAGCCCCGGAGGGGGGCGCGGAAACACCATATATTTT
CASSPGGGRGNTIYF
>.|TRBJ2-5|.|TRBV29-1
TGCAGCGCAGGAAGGGAGACCCAGTACTTC
CSAGRETQYF
>.|TRBJ2-2|TRBD2|TRBV7-9
TGTGCCAGCAGCTTATTCATCCGGGCGGGGGACACCGGGGAGCTGTTTTTT
CASSLFIRAGDTGELFF